These T cell receptor beta chains were read from a single sample in a study of long-term antiretroviral therapy in people with HIV. Using immunoSEQ multiplex PCR, the repertoire was profiled, and TCRdb retains in-frame clones only, with some absent. The sample carries 35,000 to 50,000 clones, approximately 86% recorded once. The source was unsorted PBMCs, collected 0.1 years before starting antiretroviral therapy. These receptors all stem from a woman aged 45-60 years with HIV. CDR3s include the opening cysteine and the closing phenylalanine or tryptophan. The order of the fields is V gene, D gene, clone size, J gene, CDR3 protein, CDR3 DNA. D genes are given only for firm matches. Clone size appears in some rows only: once, few, many, or a class for an expanded clone.

V: TRBV7-2
D: TRBD1
size: once
J: TRBJ2-1
CDR3: CASRKGGGLDNEQFF
DNA: TGTGCCAGCAGGAAAGGGGGCGGGCTGGACAATGAGCAGTTCTTC

V: TRBV29-1
D: NA
size: NA
J: TRBJ1-1
CDR3: CSARRRGVAEAFF
DNA: TGCAGCGCACGAAGACGGGGGGTAGCTGAAGCTTTCTTT

V: TRBV19
D: TRBD1
size: NA
J: TRBJ2-6
CDR3: CASSTQGTGSGANVLTF
DNA: TGTGCCAGTAGTACCCAAGGGACAGGCTCTGGGGCCAACGTCCTGACTTTC

V: TRBV9
D: TRBD1
size: NA
J: TRBJ2-1
CDR3: CASSSWGQATNEQFF
DNA: TGTGCCAGCAGCTCCTGGGGACAGGCTACAAATGAGCAGTTCTTC

V: TRBV27
D: TRBD1
size: NA
J: TRBJ2-7
CDR3: CASSLRGTGGFEQYF
DNA: TGTGCCAGCAGCCTTAGGGGGACAGGGGGCTTCGAGCAGTACTTC

V: TRBV10-3
D: NA
size: NA
J: TRBJ2-1
CDR3: CAISGAMLRGASSYNEQFF
DNA: TGTGCCATCAGTGGGGCTATGTTGCGAGGGGCCAGCTCCTACAATGAGCAGTTCTTC

V: TRBV7-9
D: NA
size: NA
J: TRBJ2-2
CDR3: CASSLELELFF
DNA: TGTGCCAGCAGTTTAGAGTTAGAGCTGTTTTTT

V: TRBV5-5
D: NA
size: NA
J: TRBJ1-4
CDR3: CASSSQILATNEKLFF
DNA: TGTGCCAGCAGTTCTCAGATACTCGCAACTAATGAAAAACTGTTTTTT

V: TRBV6-5
D: NA
size: NA
J: TRBJ1-4
CDR3: CASSRRGGSNEKLFF
DNA: TGTGCCAGCAGTCGCCGGGGGGGGAGTAATGAAAAACTGTTTTTT

V: TRBV5-1
D: NA
size: NA
J: TRBJ2-7
CDR3: CASSPLRGAGSYEQYF
DNA: TGCGCCAGCAGCCCCCTCCGGGGCGCGGGGTCCTACGAGCAGTACTTC

V: TRBV15
D: NA
size: NA
J: TRBJ1-5
CDR3: CATSTVGSSNQPQHF
DNA: TGTGCCACCAGCACAGTCGGCTCGAGCAATCAGCCCCAGCATTTT

V: TRBV5-6
D: TRBD2
size: NA
J: TRBJ2-2
CDR3: CASSPGRLAGARNTGELFF
DNA: TGTGCCAGCAGCCCCGGTCGACTAGCGGGGGCCCGGAACACCGGGGAGCTGTTTTTT

V: TRBV25-1
D: NA
size: NA
J: TRBJ1-5
CDR3: CASSESANQPQHF
DNA: TGTGCCAGCAGTGAATCTGCCAATCAGCCCCAGCATTTT

V: TRBV7-2
D: TRBD1
size: NA
J: TRBJ1-2
CDR3: CASSLRTGRGHGYGYTF
DNA: TGTGCCAGCAGCTTACGGACAGGGAGAGGACATGGCTATGGCTACACCTTC

V: TRBV6-1
D: NA
size: NA
J: TRBJ2-7
CDR3: CASSEFGPPYEQYF
DNA: TGTGCCAGCAGTGAATTTGGGCCCCCCTACGAGCAGTACTTC

V: TRBV2
D: NA
size: NA
J: TRBJ1-5
CDR3: CASSEALGGGQPQHF
DNA: TGTGCCAGCAGTGAAGCGCTCGGGGGAGGACAGCCCCAGCATTTT

V: TRBV29-1
D: TRBD2
size: NA
J: TRBJ2-1
CDR3: CSVASGGPYNEQFF
DNA: TGCAGCGTTGCTAGCGGGGGACCCTACAATGAGCAGTTCTTC

V: TRBV4-2
D: TRBD2
size: few
J: TRBJ2-7
CDR3: CASSPERGLPYEQYF
DNA: TGTGCCAGCAGCCCGGAGCGGGGACTACCCTACGAGCAGTACTTC

V: TRBV5-6
D: NA
size: NA
J: TRBJ1-1
CDR3: CASSPGGQYFMNTEAFF
DNA: TGTGCCAGCAGCCCCGGAGGACAGTATTTCATGAACACTGAAGCTTTCTTT

V: TRBV19
D: TRBD1
size: NA
J: TRBJ1-5
CDR3: CASSVQGLGQPQHF
DNA: TGTGCCAGTAGCGTACAGGGGTTAGGTCAGCCCCAGCATTTT

V: TRBV5-1
D: NA
size: NA
J: TRBJ2-5
CDR3: CASSLARQETQYF
DNA: TGCGCCAGCAGCTTGGCCCGCCAAGAGACCCAGTACTTC

V: TRBV5-6
D: TRBD1
size: NA
J: TRBJ1-2
CDR3: CASSPTGRDGYTF
DNA: TGTGCCAGCAGCCCGACAGGGAGGGATGGCTACACCTTC

V: TRBV10-3
D: TRBD1
size: NA
J: TRBJ2-1
CDR3: CAIRYTGDSYNEQFF
DNA: TGTGCCATCAGATACACTGGGGACAGTTACAATGAGCAGTTCTTC

V: TRBV7-8
D: NA
size: NA
J: TRBJ2-3
CDR3: CASSHNRETSTDTQYF
DNA: TGTGCCAGCAGCCACAACCGGGAAACTAGCACAGATACGCAGTATTTT

V: TRBV7-9
D: NA
size: NA
J: TRBJ2-7
CDR3: CASSIDRFYEQYF
DNA: TGTGCCAGCAGCATCGACAGGTTCTACGAGCAGTACTTC

V: TRBV30
D: TRBD1
size: once
J: TRBJ1-3
CDR3: CAWQQGAPGNTIYF
DNA: TGTGCCTGGCAACAGGGGGCGCCGGGAAACACCATATATTTT

V: TRBV10-3
D: TRBD1
size: NA
J: TRBJ2-7
CDR3: CAISEPTGTGVYEQYF
DNA: TGTGCCATCAGTGAGCCTACCGGGACAGGGGTCTACGAGCAGTACTTC

V: TRBV18
D: NA
size: NA
J: TRBJ1-6
CDR3: CASSPGDNSPLHF
DNA: TGTGCCAGCTCACCAGGGGATAATTCACCCCTCCACTTT

V: TRBV7-3
D: TRBD2
size: NA
J: TRBJ2-2
CDR3: CASSPVAGGGTGELFF
DNA: TGTGCCAGCAGCCCCGTAGCGGGGGGCGGGACCGGGGAGCTGTTTTTT

V: TRBV7-2
D: NA
size: NA
J: TRBJ1-2
CDR3: CASSLVGGGGGYTF
DNA: TGTGCCAGCAGCTTAGTAGGCGGGGGGGGTGGCTACACCTTC

V: TRBV4-1
D: NA
size: few
J: TRBJ1-2
CDR3: CASSQLPGYLSGYTF
DNA: TGCGCCAGCAGCCAACTACCCGGGTATTTGAGTGGCTACACCTTC

V: TRBV6-5
D: NA
size: NA
J: TRBJ2-7
CDR3: CASSFGTVQYF
DNA: TGTGCCAGCAGCTTTGGGACCGTGCAGTACTTC

V: TRBV11-3
D: TRBD2
size: NA
J: TRBJ2-2
CDR3: CASSPRRLAGVSGELFF
DNA: TGTGCCAGCAGCCCTCGCCGACTAGCGGGGGTGTCCGGGGAGCTGTTTTTT

V: TRBV27
D: NA
size: NA
J: TRBJ2-1
CDR3: CASSLGSNEQFF
DNA: TGTGCCAGCAGCCTAGGTTCCAATGAGCAGTTCTTC

V: TRBV5-4
D: NA
size: NA
J: TRBJ1-4
CDR3: CATGTATNEKLFF
DNA: TGTGCCACAGGGACGGCAACTAATGAAAAACTGTTTTTT

V: TRBV19
D: NA
size: NA
J: TRBJ1-5
CDR3: CASSIERGRSNQPQHF
DNA: TGTGCCAGTAGTATTGAACGGGGGCGAAGCAATCAGCCCCAGCATTTT

V: TRBV20-1
D: TRBD1
size: NA
J: TRBJ1-2
CDR3: CSARVVQGNTF
DNA: TGCAGTGCTAGAGTTGTACAGGGGAACACCTTC

V: TRBV29-1
D: NA
size: NA
J: TRBJ1-1
CDR3: CSALEGTEAFF
DNA: TGCAGCGCCCTGGAGGGCACTGAAGCTTTCTTT

V: TRBV5-6
D: NA
size: NA
J: TRBJ2-3
CDR3: CASSYGGPYSNTDTQYF
DNA: TGTGCCAGCAGCTATGGGGGACCATATTCCAACACAGATACGCAGTATTTT

V: TRBV7-2
D: TRBD1
size: NA
J: TRBJ1-2
CDR3: CASSADRDRGNYGYTF
DNA: TGTGCCAGCAGCGCCGACCGGGACAGGGGAAATTATGGCTACACCTTC

V: TRBV15
D: TRBD2
size: NA
J: TRBJ2-3
CDR3: CATSKTSGGAPDTQYF
DNA: TGTGCCACCAGCAAGACTAGCGGGGGGGCCCCCGATACGCAGTATTTT

V: TRBV7-9
D: TRBD1
size: medium-sized
J: TRBJ1-6
CDR3: CASSSHNKQGASSPLHF
DNA: TGTGCCAGCAGCTCTCACAATAAACAGGGGGCTTCTTCACCCCTCCACTTT

V: TRBV15
D: NA
size: NA
J: TRBJ1-6
CDR3: CATSRATVLRHNSPLHF
DNA: TGTGCCACCAGCAGAGCCACAGTGCTCAGGCACAACTCACCCCTCCACTTT

V: TRBV12-5
D: NA
size: few
J: TRBJ1-1
CDR3: CASGLARVSAFF
DNA: TGTGCTAGTGGTTTGGCCAGGGTTTCGGCTTTCTTT

V: TRBV5-1
D: NA
size: NA
J: TRBJ2-7
CDR3: CASSLGQDPYEQYF
DNA: TGCGCCAGCAGCTTGGGACAGGACCCCTACGAGCAGTACTTC

V: TRBV7-2
D: NA
size: NA
J: TRBJ1-4
CDR3: CASSLTFATNEKLFF
DNA: TGTGCCAGCAGCCTTACCTTTGCAACTAATGAAAAACTGTTTTTT

V: TRBV30
D: NA
size: NA
J: TRBJ1-2
CDR3: CAWSVEPLYGYTF
DNA: TGTGCCTGGAGTGTAGAGCCTCTATATGGCTACACCTTC

V: TRBV6-1
D: TRBD2
size: NA
J: TRBJ2-2
CDR3: CASSGFAGGRYTGELFF
DNA: TGTGCCAGCAGTGGTTTCGCGGGGGGAAGGTACACCGGGGAGCTGTTTTTT

V: TRBV4-3
D: NA
size: NA
J: TRBJ1-2
CDR3: CASSQDISTGDNYGYTF
DNA: TGCGCCAGCAGCCAAGATATTTCGACAGGAGATAACTATGGCTACACCTTC